This T cell receptor (beta chain) was identified in a study of cytomegalovirus exposure and HLA in healthy donors. The CDR3 extends over 14 amino acids. Germline CDR1 and CDR2: SQVTM and ANQGSEA. V lost 0 bases to trimming and J lost 4 bases, with 12 bases between them. About this clone: The antigen is unknown.

The study ran its PCR with 60 Vbeta and 13 Jbeta primers. The table came from immunoSEQ multiplex PCR; TCRdb's copy has only in-frame clones and leaves some out. Listed are around 210,000 clones; roughly 0.98% falls within the top ten. Study findings and constraints: In a later analysis, the majority of CMV-associated beta chains seemingly showed HLA restriction. Analysis performed later showed TCR beta chains linked to HLA being more clonally expanded than equally common others. Serostatus for CMV was the only available immune exposure information.

The rearrangement uses TRBV29-1 and TRBJ2-5, with D tentatively TRBD1 (6 bases). This clonotype was sampled from a woman aged 25 to 39 in good health and CMV-seropositive. Sequencing used PBMCs. CDR3 sequence: CSVEDPGQRETQYF. The CDR3 bases are TGCAGCGTTGAAGATCCCGGACAGCGAGAGACCCAGTACTTC. Full variable domain (outside the CDR3, taken from reference TRBV29-1 and TRBJ2-5): SAVISQKPSRDICQRGTSLTIQCQVDSQVTMMFWYRQQPGQSLTLIATANQGSEATYESGFVIDKFPISRPNLTFSTLTVSNMSPEDSSIYLCSVEDPGQRETQYFGPGTRLLVL.